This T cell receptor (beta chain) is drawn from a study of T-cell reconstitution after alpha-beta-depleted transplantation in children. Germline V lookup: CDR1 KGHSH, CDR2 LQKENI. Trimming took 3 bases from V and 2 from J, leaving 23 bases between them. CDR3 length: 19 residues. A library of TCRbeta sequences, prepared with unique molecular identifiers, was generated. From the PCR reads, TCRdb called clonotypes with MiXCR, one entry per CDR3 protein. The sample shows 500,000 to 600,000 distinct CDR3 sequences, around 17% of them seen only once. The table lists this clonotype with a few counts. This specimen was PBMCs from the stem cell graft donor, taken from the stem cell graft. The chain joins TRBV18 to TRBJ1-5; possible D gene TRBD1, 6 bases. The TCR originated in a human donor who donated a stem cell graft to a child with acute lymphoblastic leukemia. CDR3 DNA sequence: TGTGCCAGCTCACCGTATAACAGGGTGGATTTTAAGGGCAATCAGCCCCAGCATTTT. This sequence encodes CASSPYNRVDFKGNQPQHF. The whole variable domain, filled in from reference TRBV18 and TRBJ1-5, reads NAGVMQNPRHLVRRRGQEARLRCSPMKGHSHVYWYRQLPEEGLKFMVYLQKENIIDESGMPKERFSAEFPKEGPSILRIQQVVRGDSAAYFCASSPYNRVDFKGNQPQHFGDGTRLSIL.